This is a list of T cell receptor beta chains from one sample in a study of vaccination and CD4 T cells after COVID-19. Antigens of these TCRs are unknown. TCRdb reprocessed the PCR reads with MiXCR, giving one entry per CDR3 protein. The data hold under 20,000 distinct CDR3 sequences, with over 45% observed a single time. The sequenced sample was CD4+ T cells from blood, cultured in vitro. All receptors come from a human donor who had recovered from COVID-19. Both conserved end residues are part of each CDR3. The order of the fields is D gene, J gene, V gene, clone size, CDR3 protein, CDR3 DNA. A D gene is named only where the DNA matches it firmly. The listing skips clone size in some rows; elsewhere it reads once, few, many or a size class.

D: NA; J: TRBJ2-3; V: TRBV27; size: NA; CDR3: CASSLSADASTDTQYF; DNA: TGTGCCAGCAGCTTATCGGCAGACGCTAGCACAGATACGCAGTATTTT
D: NA; J: TRBJ2-7; V: TRBV7-6; size: NA; CDR3: CASSPVAGQVSYEQYF; DNA: TGTGCCAGCAGCCCCGTCGCTGGCCAGGTTTCCTACGAGCAGTACTTC
D: TRBD1; J: TRBJ1-2; V: TRBV10-3; size: NA; CDR3: CAISNRTGGEYGYTF; DNA: TGTGCCATCAGCAACAGGACAGGGGGCGAATATGGCTACACCTTC
D: NA; J: TRBJ2-7; V: TRBV28; size: NA; CDR3: CASSTSAKSSYEQYF; DNA: TGTGCCAGCAGTACCAGCGCCAAGAGCTCCTACGAGCAGTACTTC
D: NA; J: TRBJ2-3; V: TRBV7-2; size: NA; CDR3: CASSLGVNTDTQYF; DNA: TGTGCCAGCAGCTTGGGGGTAAACACAGATACGCAGTATTTT
D: TRBD1; J: TRBJ1-1; V: TRBV6-1; size: NA; CDR3: CASTSSPGQPMNTEAFF; DNA: TGTGCCAGCACATCATCACCGGGACAGCCGATGAACACTGAAGCTTTCTTT
D: NA; J: TRBJ2-5; V: TRBV11-1; size: NA; CDR3: CASSQDYAGAGETQYF; DNA: TGTGCCAGCAGCCAGGACTACGCGGGGGCGGGGGAGACCCAGTACTTC
D: NA; J: TRBJ1-6; V: TRBV7-2; size: NA; CDR3: CASSWPNSPLHF; DNA: TGTGCCAGCAGCTGGCCGAATTCACCCCTCCACTTT
D: TRBD1; J: TRBJ1-2; V: TRBV27; size: few; CDR3: CASKETGGLKGYTF; DNA: TGTGCCAGCAAGGAGACAGGGGGCCTGAAAGGCTACACCTTC
D: TRBD1; J: TRBJ1-2; V: TRBV4-3; size: NA; CDR3: CASSQDLRQGNYGYTF; DNA: TGCGCCAGCAGCCAAGATTTAAGACAGGGTAACTATGGCTACACCTTC
D: NA; J: TRBJ1-2; V: TRBV27; size: few; CDR3: CASSSNMDYGYTF; DNA: TGTGCCAGCAGTTCCAACATGGATTATGGCTACACCTTC
D: TRBD2; J: TRBJ2-3; V: TRBV24-1; size: NA; CDR3: CATSDQSGGGTDTQYF; DNA: TGTGCCACCAGTGACCAAAGCGGGGGGGGCACAGATACGCAGTATTTT
D: TRBD1; J: TRBJ1-5; V: TRBV19; size: NA; CDR3: CASSSQGVQPQHF; DNA: TGTGCCAGTAGTTCCCAGGGGGTTCAGCCCCAGCATTTT
D: TRBD1; J: TRBJ1-1; V: TRBV2; size: NA; CDR3: CASSRQGSNTEAFF; DNA: TGTGCCAGCAGTCGACAGGGCTCGAACACTGAAGCTTTCTTT
D: NA; J: TRBJ2-6; V: TRBV7-2; size: few; CDR3: CASSQQGSGANVLTF; DNA: TGTGCCAGCAGTCAACAGGGCTCTGGGGCCAACGTCCTGACTTTC
D: NA; J: TRBJ1-3; V: TRBV20-1; size: once; CDR3: CSAPRWGDWGSSGNTIYF; DNA: TGCAGTGCGCCTCGGTGGGGGGACTGGGGAAGCTCTGGAAACACCATATATTTT
D: NA; J: TRBJ2-2; V: TRBV11-2; size: few; CDR3: CASSLDRGGTGELFF; DNA: TGTGCCAGCAGCTTAGATCGGGGTGGAACCGGGGAGCTGTTTTTT
D: NA; J: TRBJ2-3; V: TRBV4-3; size: NA; CDR3: CASSQVTASSTDTQYF; DNA: TGCGCCAGCAGCCAAGTGACAGCGTCGAGCACAGATACGCAGTATTTT
D: TRBD1; J: TRBJ1-1; V: TRBV30; size: few; CDR3: CAYRIRGRWTEAFF; DNA: TGTGCCTACCGTATCAGGGGGCGTTGGACTGAAGCTTTCTTT
D: TRBD2; J: TRBJ2-3; V: TRBV6-1; size: NA; CDR3: CASSSGLAGADTQYF; DNA: TGTGCCAGCAGCTCTGGACTAGCGGGGGCGGATACGCAGTATTTT
D: NA; J: TRBJ1-1; V: TRBV30; size: NA; CDR3: CALGGTEAFF; DNA: TGTGCCTTAGGGGGGACTGAAGCTTTCTTT
D: TRBD1; J: TRBJ1-1; V: TRBV7-9; size: once; CDR3: CASSKRTGDTEAFF; DNA: TGTGCCAGCAGCAAACGGACAGGGGACACTGAAGCTTTCTTT
D: NA; J: TRBJ1-5; V: TRBV7-3; size: NA; CDR3: CASSSEGGQPQHF; DNA: TGTGCCAGCAGCTCCGAGGGGGGCCAGCCCCAGCATTTT
D: TRBD1; J: TRBJ1-1; V: TRBV7-8; size: few; CDR3: CASSPRRTGATTEAFF; DNA: TGTGCCAGCAGCCCAAGAAGGACAGGGGCAACCACTGAAGCTTTCTTT
D: TRBD2; J: TRBJ2-3; V: TRBV30; size: once; CDR3: CAWRTSGSLDTQYF; DNA: TGTGCCTGGAGGACTAGCGGGAGCTTAGATACGCAGTATTTT
D: NA; J: TRBJ2-3; V: TRBV5-1; size: once; CDR3: CASSYRDGSTDTQYF; DNA: TGCGCCAGCAGTTACCGGGACGGAAGCACAGATACGCAGTATTTT
D: NA; J: TRBJ2-3; V: TRBV11-3; size: NA; CDR3: CASSSPGQRYTQYF; DNA: TGTGCCAGCAGCTCGCCTGGACAACGATACACGCAGTATTTT
D: TRBD1; J: TRBJ1-1; V: TRBV11-2; size: NA; CDR3: CASSPDRVSTEAFF; DNA: TGTGCCAGCAGCCCGGACAGGGTCAGTACTGAAGCTTTCTTT
D: TRBD1; J: TRBJ2-2; V: TRBV7-9; size: NA; CDR3: CASSLIQGTGELFF; DNA: TGTGCCAGCAGCTTAATACAGGGGACCGGGGAGCTGTTTTTT
D: NA; J: TRBJ2-3; V: TRBV7-2; size: NA; CDR3: CASSSRTPTTDTQYF; DNA: TGTGCCAGCAGCTCCCGTACACCGACCACAGATACGCAGTATTTT
D: NA; J: TRBJ2-5; V: TRBV20-1; size: NA; CDR3: CSAREAFYQETQYF; DNA: TGCAGTGCTAGAGAGGCCTTTTACCAAGAGACCCAGTACTTC
D: NA; J: TRBJ1-1; V: TRBV19; size: NA; CDR3: CASSRTWSNTEAFF; DNA: TGTGCCAGTAGCAGGACTTGGTCGAACACTGAAGCTTTCTTT
D: TRBD1; J: TRBJ2-7; V: TRBV19; size: NA; CDR3: CASRPSGTEDYEQYF; DNA: TGTGCCAGTAGACCTTCCGGGACAGAAGACTACGAGCAGTACTTC
D: NA; J: TRBJ2-2; V: TRBV29-1; size: NA; CDR3: CSVGLNTGELFF; DNA: TGCAGCGTTGGACTGAACACCGGGGAGCTGTTTTTT
D: TRBD2; J: TRBJ2-1; V: TRBV20-1; size: NA; CDR3: CSATPGLAGRNEQFF; DNA: TGCAGTGCTACCCCGGGACTAGCGGGCCGGAATGAGCAGTTCTTC
D: NA; J: TRBJ1-2; V: TRBV6-1; size: few; CDR3: CASRGPGQLANYGYTF; DNA: TGTGCCAGCAGGGGACCGGGACAATTAGCTAACTATGGCTACACCTTC
D: NA; J: TRBJ1-1; V: TRBV23-1; size: few; CDR3: CASSISEAFF; DNA: TGCGCCAGCAGTATCTCTGAAGCTTTCTTT
D: TRBD2; J: TRBJ2-7; V: TRBV20-1; size: NA; CDR3: CSARLPGGSYEQYF; DNA: TGCAGTGCTAGACTACCGGGAGGCTCCTACGAGCAGTACTTC
D: NA; J: TRBJ2-7; V: TRBV5-1; size: once; CDR3: CASSLDGQPYEQYF; DNA: TGCGCCAGCAGCTTGGACGGGCAGCCCTACGAGCAGTACTTC
D: TRBD1; J: TRBJ1-1; V: TRBV27; size: few; CDR3: CASSLGGQGVTEAFF; DNA: TGTGCCAGCAGTTTAGGTGGACAGGGGGTAACTGAAGCTTTCTTT
D: NA; J: TRBJ1-4; V: TRBV19; size: NA; CDR3: CASSPLSGVGTTNEKLFF; DNA: TGTGCCAGTAGTCCCCTATCTGGTGTGGGGACAACTAATGAAAAACTGTTTTTT
D: NA; J: TRBJ2-1; V: TRBV7-2; size: NA; CDR3: CASSFRNEQFF; DNA: TGTGCCAGCAGCTTTAGGAATGAGCAGTTCTTC
D: TRBD2; J: TRBJ2-3; V: TRBV7-2; size: NA; CDR3: CASSTGLAGSTDTQYF; DNA: TGTGCCAGCAGCACGGGACTAGCGGGAAGCACAGATACGCAGTATTTT
D: NA; J: TRBJ2-3; V: TRBV20-1; size: few; CDR3: CSAPPRGEGRTQYF; DNA: TGCAGTGCTCCGCCAAGGGGGGAGGGCAGGACGCAGTATTTT
D: TRBD1; J: TRBJ2-7; V: TRBV2; size: NA; CDR3: CASRQGGYEQYF; DNA: TGTGCCAGCAGACAGGGGGGCTACGAGCAGTACTTC
D: TRBD1; J: TRBJ1-6; V: TRBV12-3/TRBV12-4; size: few; CDR3: CASSLETGYSPLHF; DNA: TGTGCCAGCAGTCTCGAGACAGGGTATTCACCCCTCCACTTT
D: TRBD2; J: TRBJ2-1; V: TRBV4-3; size: NA; CDR3: CASSHESGGVADEQFF; DNA: TGCGCCAGCAGCCACGAAAGCGGGGGGGTAGCAGATGAGCAGTTCTTC